This TCR beta chain was sequenced during a study of spatial heterogeneity in lung cancer. Time point reported: blood at routine non-recurrence follow-up after resection. TCRdb fed the 5' RACE reads into MiXCR, producing one record per CDR3 protein. The repertoire has tens of thousands of distinct CDR3 sequences, approximately 10% of them found once; the top ten carry roughly 32%. The table lists this clonotype with a few counts. The V and J ends lost 6 bases and 6 bases respectively, with 16 bases between them. CDR3 size: 14 residues. The germline V gene encodes CDR1 SNHLY and CDR2 FYNNEI. This chain joins TRBV2 and TRBJ2-3, with D possibly being TRBD1 or TRBD2 (6 bases each). Sequences were derived from PBMCs, sampled at follow-up. The receptor was derived from a male donor with early-stage non-small cell lung cancer. In DNA, the CDR3 is TGTGCCAGCAGCTCAGAGGGGGGTAGGGATACGCAGTATTTT. The encoded protein is CASSSEGGRDTQYF.